This TCR beta chain was documented in a study of T cell responses to AZD1222 COVID-19 vaccine. Here immunoSEQ multiplex PCR was the method, and the copy in TCRdb shows in-frame clones only, minus some. The sample includes 100,000 to 150,000 clones, under 90% of them seen just once. CDR1 and CDR2 from the germline V gene are MDHEN and SYDVKM. The CDR3 has 16 residues. V was cut by 3 bases and J by 0 bases, with 9 bases left in between. Relative to its sample, this clone is medium-sized. The clonotype comes from an adult in good health. Sample: peripheral blood, taken on day 0 of AZD1222 vaccination. J is TRBJ2-6 and V is TRBV28; D unresolved. CDR3: CASSFGTGSGANVLTF. The CDR3 DNA reads as TGTGCCAGCAGTTTTGGAACGGGCTCTGGGGCCAACGTCCTGACTTTC.